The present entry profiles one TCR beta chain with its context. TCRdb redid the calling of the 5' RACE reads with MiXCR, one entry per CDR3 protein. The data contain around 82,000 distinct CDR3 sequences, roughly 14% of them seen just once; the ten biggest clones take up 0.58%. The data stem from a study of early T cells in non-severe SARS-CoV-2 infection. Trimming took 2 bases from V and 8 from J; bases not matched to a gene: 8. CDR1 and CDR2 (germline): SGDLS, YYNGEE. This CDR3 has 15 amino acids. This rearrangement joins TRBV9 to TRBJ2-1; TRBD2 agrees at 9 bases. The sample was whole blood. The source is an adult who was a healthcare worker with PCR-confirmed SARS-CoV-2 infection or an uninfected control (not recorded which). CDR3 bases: TGTGCCAGCAGCGTGAGCGGGGGGCAGTCATATGAGCAGTTCTTC. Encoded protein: CASSVSGGQSYEQFF.